The 10 T cell receptor beta chains below come from one sample, sequenced in a study of shared clonotypes between healthy human individuals. Generated by immunoSEQ multiplex PCR, the TCRdb table keeps only in-frame clones and is missing some. The sample yields fewer than 1 million clones, 95% to 97% seen once. In the naive CD8 group, cells lacked CD45RO and were positively selected for CCR7, so terminally differentiated effector memory CD45RA+ cells were left out. Material for sequencing was naive CD8+ T cells sorted from blood. The receptors shown here come from a man between 25 and 39 years old in good health.

This clone has just one count. The chain uses TRBV11-2 and TRBJ2-7, with D unresolved. Per germline, CDR1 SGHAT and CDR2 FQNNGV. The V end was cut by 4 bases, the J end by 3 bases, with 16 bases between. The CDR3 has 15 residues. The CDR3 spells CASSSFREHSYEQYF. CDR3 nucleotide sequence: TGTGCCAGCAGCTCATTCCGAGAACACAGCTACGAGCAGTACTTC.

The V gene is TRBV27, the J gene TRBJ2-7; TRBD1 agrees at 10 bases. The length of the CDR3 is 14 residues. The J segment lost 5 bases and the V segment lost 6 bases, leaving 7 bases of the junction unmatched. Germline lookup yields CDR1 MNHEY and CDR2 SMNVEV (reference sequence). The CDR3 nucleotides are TGTGCCAGCAGACGTGAGACAGGGGGCAACGAGCAGTACTTC. It yields the protein CASRRETGGNEQYF.

The chain links TRBV19 to TRBJ2-7; tentatively, D is TRBD2 (6 bases). Deletions cut 3 bases from V and 3 bases from J, with 12 bases between. The CDR3 loop spans 14 amino acids. Per germline, CDR1 LNHDA and CDR2 SQIVND (reference sequence). The chain's CDR3 is CASSILPGDYEQYF. CDR3 coding DNA: TGTGCCAGTAGTATCCTCCCGGGAGACTACGAGCAGTACTTC.

This CDR3 reads CSVEDLASNTGELFF. The CDR3 region has the DNA TGCAGCGTTGAAGATCTAGCGTCGAACACCGGGGAGCTGTTTTTT. The chain employs TRBV29-1 and TRBJ2-2; D perhaps matches TRBD2 (6 bases). V was shortened by 0 bases and J by 0 bases, with 8 bases between the two germline ends. Germline V gene lookup returns CDR1 SQVTM and CDR2 ANQGSEA. This CDR3 contains 15 residues.

Only one count was recorded for this clone. This chain connects TRBV7-7 to TRBJ2-7; a possible D gene is TRBD2 (6 bases). The CDR3 covers 14 residues. V was trimmed by 1 base and J by 4 bases, leaving 11 bases between them. Germline-derived CDR1 and CDR2 are SSHAT and FNYEAQ (reference sequence). The CDR3 DNA follows: TGTGCCAGCAGCTTAGACGGGAGTAGTTACGAGCAGTACTTC. Amino acids: CASSLDGSSYEQYF.

This clone was observed a single time. The chain uses TRBV27 and TRBJ2-7, with D perhaps TRBD2 (6 bases). The germline V gene encodes CDR1 MNHEY and CDR2 SMNVEV (reference sequence). The ends were cut back, 0 bases at V and 7 bases at J, with 13 bases in the middle. This CDR3 has 14 amino acids. The CDR3 loop is CASSLSARREEQYF. In nucleotides, the CDR3 is TGTGCCAGCAGTTTATCTGCCCGGAGGGAAGAGCAGTACTTC.

This chain connects TRBV7-9 to TRBJ2-2; possible D gene TRBD2, 5 bases. The V and J ends lost 3 bases and 3 bases respectively, with 14 bases between them. Germline V CDR1 and CDR2: SEHNR, FQNEAQ (reference sequence). This CDR3 is 16 amino acids long. The CDR3 sequence is CASSLAQTRDTGELFF. The CDR3 nucleotides are TGTGCCAGCAGCTTGGCCCAAACTAGGGACACCGGGGAGCTGTTTTTT.

The CDR3 DNA reads as TGTGCCAGCAGCACCAGCCGAGGGGGAGAGACCCAGTACTTC. Residues: CASSTSRGGETQYF. This sequence joins TRBV27 and TRBJ2-5; tentative D call: TRBD1 (6 bases). Trimming took off 6 bases at V and 4 bases at J, with 15 bases between the two ends. This CDR3 is 14 amino acids long. From germline, CDR1 is MNHEY and CDR2 SMNVEV (reference sequence).

The V gene is TRBV7-8, the J gene TRBJ2-3; D is undetermined. Germline V lookup: CDR1 SGHVS, CDR2 FQNEAQ. V lost 2 bases and J lost 2, with 11 bases in between. This CDR3 is built from 15 residues. CDR3 in amino acids: CASSLSWADTDTQYF. CDR3 bases: TGTGCCAGCAGCTTATCTTGGGCGGACACAGATACGCAGTATTTT.

Note on this clone: Germline is not matched at one junction end, which may reflect a read error. The chain joins TRBV7-7 to TRBJ2-1, with D possibly being TRBD1 (6 bases). Germline V gene sequence: CDR1 SSHAT, CDR2 FNYEAQ (reference sequence). This CDR3 is 15 amino acids long. As DNA, the CDR3 is TGTGCTAGCAGCACAGGCAGGGGTCGTTACAATGAGCAGTTCTTC. It translates to CASSTGRGRYNEQFF.